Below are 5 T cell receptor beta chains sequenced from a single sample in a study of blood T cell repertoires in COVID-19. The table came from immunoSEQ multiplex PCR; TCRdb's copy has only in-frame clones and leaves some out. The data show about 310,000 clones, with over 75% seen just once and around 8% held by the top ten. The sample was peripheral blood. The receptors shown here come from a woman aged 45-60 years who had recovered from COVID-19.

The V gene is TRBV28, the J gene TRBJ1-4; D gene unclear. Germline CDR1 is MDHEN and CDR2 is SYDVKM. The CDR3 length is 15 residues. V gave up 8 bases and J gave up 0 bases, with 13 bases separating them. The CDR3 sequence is CASARTGATNEKLFF. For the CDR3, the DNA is TGTGCCAGCGCCAGGACGGGAGCAACTAATGAAAAACTGTTTTTT. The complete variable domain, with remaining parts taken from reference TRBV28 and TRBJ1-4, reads DVKVTQSSRYLVKRTGEKVFLECVQDMDHENMFWYRQDPGLGLRLIYFSYDVKMKEKGDIPEGYSVSREKKERFSLILESASTNQTSMYLCASARTGATNEKLFFGSGTQLSVL.

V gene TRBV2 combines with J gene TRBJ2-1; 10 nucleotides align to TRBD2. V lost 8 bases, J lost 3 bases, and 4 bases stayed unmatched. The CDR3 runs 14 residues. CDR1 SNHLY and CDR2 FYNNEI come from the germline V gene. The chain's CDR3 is CASVGTSDYNEQFF. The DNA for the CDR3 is TGTGCCAGCGTCGGGACTAGCGACTACAATGAGCAGTTCTTC.

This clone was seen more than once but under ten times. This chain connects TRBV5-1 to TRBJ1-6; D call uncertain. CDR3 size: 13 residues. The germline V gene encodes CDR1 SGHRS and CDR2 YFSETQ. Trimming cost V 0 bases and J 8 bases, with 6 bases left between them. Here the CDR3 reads CASSLGTDSPLHF. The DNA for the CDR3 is TGCGCCAGCAGCTTGGGGACTGATTCACCCCTCCACTTT.

DNA for the CDR3: TGTGCCAGTAGTATAGCCCAGATACTAGCGGGAGGATGGGCTGAGCAGTTCTTC. Encoded protein: CASSIAQILAGGWAEQFF. The V and J genes are TRBV19 and TRBJ2-1, with 12 positions matching TRBD2. V gave up 1 base and J gave up 9 bases; unmatched junction bases: 13. This CDR3 contains 18 residues. Per the germline V gene, CDR1 is LNHDA and CDR2 is SQIVND (reference sequence). The full variable domain, completed using reference TRBV19 and TRBJ2-1, is DGGITQSPKYLFRKEGQNVTLSCEQNLNHDAMYWYRQDPGQGLRLIYYSQIVNDFQKGDIAEGYSVSREKKESFPLTVTSAQKNPTAFYLCASSIAQILAGGWAEQFFGPGTRLTVL.

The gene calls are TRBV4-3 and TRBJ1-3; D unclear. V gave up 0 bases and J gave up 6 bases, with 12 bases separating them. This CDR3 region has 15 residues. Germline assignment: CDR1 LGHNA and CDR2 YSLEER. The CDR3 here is CASSQEGRSKNTIYF. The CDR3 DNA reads TGCGCCAGCAGCCAAGAAGGGAGGTCTAAAAACACCATATATTTT.